This T cell receptor (beta chain) was recorded in a study of T cell repertoires in cytomegalovirus infection. TCRdb re-called the reads with MiXCR, one entry per CDR3 protein. The sample has 200,000 to 300,000 distinct CDR3 sequences; about 12% are singletons. V was shortened by 6 bases and J by 2 bases, with 11 bases between the two germline ends. Looked up from germline, CDR1 is KGHSH and CDR2 is LQKENI. The CDR3 has 14 amino acids. This clonotype was seen repeatedly, ten times or more. This TCR was recovered from a human donor in good health (CMV status not recorded). Some clones in this sample may be carry-over from other donors' samples. The sequenced sample was PBMCs. The genes are TRBV18 and TRBJ1-5, with D perhaps TRBD1 (6 bases). The CDR3 region is CASSGAGGNQPQHF. CDR3 DNA: TGTGCCAGCTCGGGAGCAGGGGGCAATCAGCCCCAGCATTTT.